The 20 T cell receptor beta chains listed next were all sequenced from one sample in a study of blood T cell repertoires in COVID-19. This table comes from immunoSEQ multiplex PCR, and its TCRdb copy is limited to in-frame clones, with some not included. The table has some 86,000 clones, approximately 87% seen once. The sample was peripheral blood. Source of these receptors: a woman between 70 and 85 years old with acute or convalescent COVID-19.

The CDR3 protein is CASSEVPRQPQHF. CDR3 coding DNA: TGCGCCAGCAGTGAGGTACCGAGGCAGCCCCAGCATTTT. The chain combines TRBV10-2 with TRBJ1-5; D not resolved. CDR3 size: 13 residues. CDR1 is WSHSY and CDR2 is SAAADI in the germline V gene. Deletions cut 2 bases from V and 7 bases from J, with 9 bases between.

The chain carries TRBV19 and TRBJ2-5; possibly TRBD2 for D (6 bases). Trimming stripped 6 bases from V and 1 base from J, with 12 bases between. Looked up from germline, CDR1 is LNHDA and CDR2 is SQIVND (reference sequence). The CDR3 consists of 14 residues. In nucleotides, the CDR3 is TGTGCCAGTAGCAGGAGGGTCAGCCAAGAGACCCAGTACTTC. It is translated as CASSRRVSQETQYF.

The chain links TRBV28 to TRBJ1-2, with D possibly matching TRBD1 (5 bases). The CDR3 has 13 amino acids. The V end was cut by 2 bases, the J end by 7 bases, with 11 bases between. Looked up from germline, CDR1 is MDHEN and CDR2 is SYDVKM. CDR3 region: CASSLDSGVGYTF. The CDR3 coding sequence is TGTGCCAGCAGTTTAGACAGTGGGGTTGGCTACACCTTC.

This chain connects TRBV18 to TRBJ1-2; the D is unclear. With 4 bases removed from V and 7 bases from J, the gap between germline ends came to 16 bases. The CDR3 extends over 14 amino acids. The V gene's germline CDR1 is KGHSH and CDR2 LQKENI. The CDR3 loop reads CASSLTQGVGGYTF. In DNA, the CDR3 is TGTGCCAGCTCACTGACTCAAGGTGTTGGTGGCTACACCTTC.

The rearrangement uses TRBV3-1 (or the pseudogene TRBV3-2) and TRBJ1-3; D is perhaps TRBD1 (6 bases). This CDR3 region has 16 residues. V was clipped by 1 base and J by 0 bases, with 10 bases between them. The germline CDR1 and CDR2 sequences are LGHDT and YNNKEL (reference sequence). CDR3 sequence: CASSQGSRGSGNTIYF. The CDR3 DNA is TGTGCCAGCAGCCAAGGATCCAGGGGCTCTGGAAACACCATATATTTT.

This clone was counted a few times. The rearrangement uses TRBV5-1 and TRBJ1-6; 7 nucleotides agree with TRBD1. J was trimmed by 5 bases and V by 4 bases; bases with no gene match: 3. This CDR3 has 14 residues. CDR1 and CDR2 (germline): SGHRS, YFSETQ. The CDR3 sequence is CASSRDSNNSPLHF. CDR3 DNA sequence: TGCGCCAGCAGCCGGGACAGCAATAATTCACCCCTCCACTTT.

The chain couples TRBV2 to TRBJ1-3; possibly TRBD1 for D (5 bases). Germline CDR1 SNHLY, CDR2 FYNNEI. V was clipped by 6 bases and J by 2 bases, with 11 bases between them. This CDR3 spans 14 amino acids. The CDR3: CASRTDVTGNTIYF. CDR3 DNA sequence: TGTGCCAGCAGGACAGATGTAACTGGAAACACCATATATTTT.

This clone turned up a few times. This rearrangement joins TRBV7-9 to TRBJ1-1, with 9 bases identical to TRBD1. Germline CDR1 and CDR2: SEHNR and FQNEAQ (reference sequence). V dropped 1 base and J dropped 5; count of bases not matched to a gene: 5. The CDR3 is 15 residues long. CDR3 in amino acids: CASSLGTGATTEAFF. The CDR3 nucleotides are TGTGCCAGCAGCTTAGGGACAGGGGCCACGACTGAAGCTTTCTTT.

This clone has only one observation. The J gene is TRBJ1-5, the V gene TRBV27; 10 bases line up with TRBD1. Germline CDR1 and CDR2: MNHEY and SMNVEV (reference sequence). V shed 11 bases and J 7 bases; nucleotides not matched to a gene: 23. The length of the CDR3 is 18 residues. The CDR3 loop is CAGWDGTGVYGPRQPQHF. The CDR3 DNA follows: TGTGCCGGCTGGGACGGGACAGGGGTATACGGCCCTAGACAGCCCCAGCATTTT.

V gene TRBV5-1 combines with J gene TRBJ1-5, with D tentatively TRBD1 (6 bases). The CDR3 runs to 15 residues. Germline lookup yields CDR1 SGHRS and CDR2 YFSETQ. V lost 0 bases and J 4 bases, leaving 11 bases between the germline ends. CDR3 in amino acids: CASSLGFQGNQPQHF. DNA of the CDR3: TGCGCCAGCAGCTTGGGATTCCAGGGGAATCAGCCCCAGCATTTT.

This chain connects TRBV4-1 to TRBJ1-2; D is perhaps TRBD1 (6 bases). The germline gives CDR1 MGHRA, CDR2 YSYEKL. The V end was cut by 0 bases, the J end by 8 bases, with 10 bases between. The CDR3 length is 13 residues. CDR3 DNA: TGCGCCAGCAGCCAAGATACAGGGAGAGGCTACACCTTC. It is translated as CASSQDTGRGYTF.

The chain links TRBV19 to TRBJ2-1; possibly TRBD2 for D (5 bases). The V gene lost 7 bases and the J gene lost 3 bases, with 7 bases spanning the gap. The CDR3 is made up of 12 amino acids. From germline, CDR1 is LNHDA and CDR2 SQIVND (reference sequence). The CDR3 here is CASKRDYNEQFF. DNA of the CDR3: TGTGCCAGTAAGAGGGACTACAATGAGCAGTTCTTC.

The chain recombines TRBV9 with TRBJ2-2; TRBD1 is a possible D gene (6 bases). The CDR3 has 14 residues. V lost 3 bases, J lost 6 bases, and 12 bases lay in between. The germline V gene encodes CDR1 SGDLS and CDR2 YYNGEE. The CDR3 reads CASSELPGAGELFF. CDR3 nucleotide sequence: TGTGCCAGCAGCGAGCTCCCAGGGGCCGGGGAGCTGTTTTTT.

This clone showed up just once. The gene calls are TRBV11-3 and TRBJ2-1; the match to TRBD1 covers 10 bases. The CDR3 is 14 amino acids. V shed 1 base, J shed 13 bases, and the junction held 7 bases outside the gene matches. Germline loops: CDR1 SGHNT, CDR2 YENEEA. The CDR3 DNA follows: TGTGCCAGCAGCTTAGGGTGGACAGGGGGAGAACAGTTCTTC. This encodes CASSLGWTGGEQFF.

The chain links TRBV19 to TRBJ2-3, with TRBD2 as a possible D gene (6 bases). The ends were cut back, 8 bases at V and 1 base at J, with 19 bases in the middle. CDR3 length equals 16 residues. The germline V gene encodes CDR1 LNHDA and CDR2 SQIVND (reference sequence). CDR3 amino acids: CASGTTRGSGTDTQYF. The CDR3 DNA is TGTGCCAGTGGAACGACACGGGGGAGCGGCACAGATACGCAGTATTTT.

The J gene is TRBJ2-3, the V gene TRBV11-2; 8 bases map to TRBD2. Germline loops: CDR1 SGHAT, CDR2 FQNNGV. The CDR3 consists of 16 residues. With 4 bases clipped from V and 3 bases from J, the junction kept 9 bases outside the gene matches. CDR3 region: CASSSAAGGATDTQYF. CDR3 nucleotides: TGTGCCAGCAGCTCCGCGGCGGGGGGCGCGACAGATACGCAGTATTTT.

The chain couples TRBV24-1 to TRBJ2-1, with 8 bases identical to TRBD2. The CDR3 spans 18 residues. In germline, CDR1 is KGHDR, CDR2 SFDVKD. Trimming cost V 0 bases and J 2 bases; bases outside gene matches: 8. CDR3 DNA sequence: TGTGCCACCAGTGATTTGCCTTTCTCCGGGGGGGCCTACAATGAGCAGTTCTTC. Translation gives CATSDLPFSGGAYNEQFF.

The chain combines TRBV7-6 with TRBJ2-1; 11 nucleotides agree with TRBD2. The CDR3 totals 11 residues. Germline CDR1 reads SGHVS; CDR2 reads FNYEAQ. The CDR3 is CASGRVFEQFF. The CDR3 DNA follows: TGTGCTAGCGGGAGGGTGTTTGAGCAGTTCTTC.

The chain combines TRBV2 with TRBJ1-2, with a possible D match to TRBD1 (5 bases). From germline, CDR1 is SNHLY and CDR2 FYNNEI. This CDR3 region has 14 residues. The V gene lost 4 bases and the J gene lost 3 bases, with 12 bases spanning the gap. The CDR3 DNA sequence: TGTGCCAGCAGTGCGGGGGACCGTGACTATGGCTACACCTTC. It translates to CASSAGDRDYGYTF.

The chain has TRBV29-1 and TRBJ2-7, with TRBD1 matching over 7 bases. Germline V lookup: CDR1 SQVTM, CDR2 ANQGSEA. The CDR3 loop spans 11 amino acids. Trimming removed 7 bases from V and 3 bases from J; junction bases left unmatched: 3. CDR3 protein: CSARDSYEQYV. CDR3 coding DNA: TGCAGCGCCCGGGACAGCTACGAGCAGTACGTC.